One sample yielded the 26 T cell receptor beta chains listed below, sequenced in a study of blood T cell repertoires in COVID-19. Sequencing was performed with immunoSEQ multiplex PCR; in TCRdb, only in-frame clones are kept and a portion is missing. The sample has about 190,000 clones, approximately 90% seen once. The specimen sequenced was peripheral blood. The receptors shown here come from a human donor in a cohort sampled during active COVID-19.

J is TRBJ2-7 and V is TRBV28; TRBD1 is a possible D gene (5 bases). V lost 3 bases to trimming and J lost 3 bases, with 18 bases between them. Germline assignment: CDR1 MDHEN and CDR2 SYDVKM. The CDR3 is 16 amino acids. The CDR3 nucleotides are TGTGCCAGCAGTTTTAAGGGGTCTGTCCCTTTCTACGAGCAGTACTTC. It codes for CASSFKGSVPFYEQYF.

V usage is TRBV3-1 (or the pseudogene TRBV3-2) and J usage is TRBJ1-3, with 7 positions matching TRBD1. The CDR3 runs to 15 residues. V shed 3 bases and J 4 bases; nucleotides not matched to a gene: 6. Looked up from germline, CDR1 is LGHDT and CDR2 is YNNKEL (reference sequence). CDR3 nucleotides: TGTGCCAGCAGCCACAACTCGGACAGGGGAAACACCATATATTTT. Translated, it gives CASSHNSDRGNTIYF.

This chain connects TRBV4-3 to TRBJ1-1; no clear D gene. The CDR3 loop spans 13 amino acids. Trimming left V 0 bases short and J 4 bases short, with 6 bases between. Germline V lookup: CDR1 LGHNA, CDR2 YSLEER. DNA of the CDR3: TGCGCCAGCAGCCAAGAGGGCGTCACTGAAGCTTTCTTT. This codes for CASSQEGVTEAFF.

The V call is TRBV5-5, the J call TRBJ2-3; D ambiguous. Per germline, CDR1 SGHKS and CDR2 YYEKEE (reference sequence). The CDR3 consists of 13 residues. The V end lost 2 bases, the J end lost 5 bases, and 9 bases lay between the germline ends. CDR3 nucleotides: TGTGCCAGCAGCTTTTCACGGAGAGATACGCAGTATTTT. Protein sequence: CASSFSRRDTQYF.

This clone was detected only once. The genes are TRBV18 and TRBJ2-4; D may be TRBD1 (6 bases). Trimming shortened V by 0 bases and J by 8 bases, and 11 bases separated the two germline ends. Germline loops: CDR1 KGHSH, CDR2 LQKENI. CDR3 length: 14 residues. In DNA form, the CDR3 reads TGTGCCAGCTCACCACCGTCAGGGGCGGACATTCAGTACTTC. Protein product: CASSPPSGADIQYF.

About this clone: Other DNA sequences within the sample encode an identical CDR3. This sequence joins TRBV5-1 and TRBJ1-4, with 9 bases matching TRBD1. The CDR3 consists of 14 residues. V gave up 5 bases and J gave up 5 bases; unmatched junction bases: 4. Germline V gives CDR1 SGHRS, CDR2 YFSETQ. The CDR3 is CASSSGQGNEKLFF. The CDR3 region has the DNA TGCGCCAGCAGTTCGGGACAGGGCAATGAAAAACTGTTTTTT.

The chain uses TRBV4-2 and TRBJ2-3; 9 nucleotides align to TRBD2. CDR1 is LGHNA and CDR2 is YNFKEQ in the germline V gene. The CDR3 runs to 15 residues. With 2 bases clipped from V and 1 base from J, the junction kept 1 base outside the gene matches. CDR3 DNA sequence: TGTGCCAGCAGCCAATCTAGCGGGGGCACAGATACGCAGTATTTT. Its translation is CASSQSSGGTDTQYF.

This chain connects TRBV30 to TRBJ2-7, with D possibly being TRBD1 (6 bases). Trimming pared 0 bases from V and 3 bases from J, leaving 18 bases between. The CDR3 sequence is 16 residues long. CDR1 is GTSNPN and CDR2 is SVGIG in the germline V gene (reference sequence). CDR3 sequence reads: CAWSVFRGSGLYEQYF. The DNA of the CDR3 is TGTGCCTGGAGTGTGTTCAGGGGTTCTGGACTCTACGAGCAGTACTTC.

The chain uses TRBV7-8 and TRBJ2-7, with TRBD2 as a possible D gene (5 bases). The V end lost 5 bases, the J end lost 3 bases, and 8 bases lay between the germline ends. This CDR3 contains 12 residues. Germline-derived CDR1 and CDR2 are SGHVS and FQNEAQ. The CDR3 nucleotides read TGTGCCAGCAGCATGAGGGACTACGAGCAGTACTTC. This encodes CASSMRDYEQYF.

V is TRBV9 and J is TRBJ2-3, with 14 bases that match TRBD2. Per the germline V gene, CDR1 is SGDLS and CDR2 is YYNGEE. There are 14 residues in the CDR3. V trimming: 4 bases; J trimming: 8 bases; junction bases outside the gene matches: 3. For the CDR3, the DNA is TGTGCCAGCAGCACGACTAGCGGGGGGGCTACGCAGTATTTT. Protein sequence: CASSTTSGGATQYF.

The rearrangement uses TRBV9 and TRBJ2-1; a possible D gene is TRBD2 (5 bases). Trimming took 0 bases from V and 9 from J, leaving 13 bases between them. Germline V gene sequence: CDR1 SGDLS, CDR2 YYNGEE. The CDR3 is 14 residues long. Here the CDR3 reads CASSVGGLVGEQFF. The CDR3 DNA reads as TGTGCCAGCAGCGTAGGAGGGTTGGTCGGTGAGCAGTTCTTC.

This chain joins TRBV5-1 and TRBJ1-4; 7 bases map to TRBD1. Germline CDR1 and CDR2: SGHRS and YFSETQ. J lost 8 bases, V lost 3 bases, and 7 bases had no gene match. The CDR3 contains 14 residues. CDR3 sequence reads: CASSSGQEREKLFF. CDR3 nucleotides: TGCGCCAGCAGCTCTGGACAGGAGAGGGAAAAACTGTTTTTT.

This clone was observed once. This chain links TRBV27 with TRBJ2-5; a weak D match, TRBD1 (5 bases). The CDR3 is 11 residues long. Germline lookup yields CDR1 MNHEY and CDR2 SMNVEV (reference sequence). The germline V and J ends were trimmed by 6 bases and 10 bases, with 12 bases remaining between them. CDR3 in DNA: TGTGCCAGCAGATACAGGTTTATCCAGTACTTC. Its protein product is CASRYRFIQYF.

The chain is built from TRBV18 and TRBJ2-2; 11 positions agree with TRBD1. This CDR3 is built from 15 residues. CDR1 KGHSH and CDR2 LQKENI come from the germline V gene. The trim removed 9 bases at V and 3 bases at J, leaving 6 bases unmatched. The CDR3, as DNA: TGTGCCAGTACCTTGGGACAGGGGGACACCGGGGAGCTGTTTTTT. It codes for CASTLGQGDTGELFF.

The rearrangement uses TRBV5-6 and TRBJ2-7, with TRBD2 matching over 13 bases. CDR1 SGHDT and CDR2 YYEEEE come from the germline V gene. The CDR3 length is 15 residues. V dropped 2 bases and J dropped 6; count of bases not matched to a gene: 5. DNA for the CDR3: TGTGCCAGCAGCTTAAGACTAGCGGGGGGAGGCGAGCAGTACTTC. Translating it yields CASSLRLAGGGEQYF.

The gene calls are TRBV28 and TRBJ2-2; 7 bases are a match to TRBD1. Germline assignment: CDR1 MDHEN and CDR2 SYDVKM. V lost 5 bases, J lost 5 bases, and 2 bases stayed unmatched. The CDR3 sequence is 13 residues long. This chain's CDR3 is CASSPQGTGELFF. The CDR3 nucleotides are TGTGCCAGCAGTCCACAGGGGACCGGGGAGCTGTTTTTT.

J is TRBJ2-7 and V is TRBV15; D is unclear. Per the germline V gene, CDR1 is LNHNV and CDR2 is YYDKDF (reference sequence). Trimming shortened V by 1 base and J by 1 base, and 8 bases separated the two germline ends. There are 14 residues in the CDR3. CDR3 sequence reads: CATSRGGQSYEQYF. Written as DNA, the CDR3 is TGTGCCACCAGCAGAGGTGGCCAGTCCTACGAGCAGTACTTC.

This rearrangement joins TRBV7-2 to TRBJ1-1; TRBD1 is a possible D gene (6 bases). The length of the CDR3 is 12 residues. Germline loops: CDR1 SGHTA, CDR2 FQGNSA. The V and J ends lost 11 bases and 6 bases respectively, with 16 bases between them. This CDR3 is CASGHPRAEAFF. The DNA of the CDR3 is TGTGCCTCGGGACACCCGAGGGCTGAAGCTTTCTTT.

The rearrangement joins TRBV4-3 to TRBJ2-5; 12 positions agree with TRBD2. Germline CDR1 reads LGHNA; CDR2 reads YSLEER. The CDR3 extends over 17 amino acids. Losses at the gene ends were 0 bases for V and 4 bases for J; bases not matched to a gene: 6. The CDR3 sequence: CASSQEPTSGRGETQYF. The DNA for the CDR3 is TGCGCCAGCAGCCAAGAACCGACTAGCGGGAGAGGAGAGACCCAGTACTTC.

The CDR3 DNA sequence: TGTGCCAGCAGCGTAGGAGGTACAGGCTCCTACGAGCAGTACTTC. Translating gives CASSVGGTGSYEQYF. The chain uses TRBV9 and TRBJ2-7; D is perhaps TRBD1 (5 bases). V lost 0 bases to trimming and J lost 0 bases, with 10 bases between them. Looked up from germline, CDR1 is SGDLS and CDR2 is YYNGEE. The CDR3 is 15 residues long.

The chain has TRBV28 and TRBJ2-3; unclear D gene. The V end lost 3 bases, the J end lost 1 base, and 8 bases lay between the germline ends. The CDR3 consists of 14 residues. Germline loops: CDR1 MDHEN, CDR2 SYDVKM. CDR3 sequence: CASSLFQGTDTQYF. CDR3 coding DNA: TGTGCCAGCAGTTTGTTTCAGGGCACAGATACGCAGTATTTT.

The genes are TRBV19 and TRBJ2-7; TRBD2 aligns across 11 bases. J lost 4 bases, V lost 2 bases, and 4 bases had no gene match. Germline lookup yields CDR1 LNHDA and CDR2 SQIVND (reference sequence). This CDR3 contains 15 residues. The chain's CDR3 is CASSITTSGRYEQYF. The CDR3 region has the DNA TGTGCCAGTAGTATAACTACTAGCGGGAGATACGAGCAGTACTTC.

The chain is built from TRBV7-2 and TRBJ2-7; tentatively, D is TRBD2 (5 bases). V was trimmed by 2 bases and J by 4 bases, leaving 15 bases between them. Germline assignment: CDR1 SGHTA and CDR2 FQGNSA. There are 15 residues in the CDR3. The CDR3 DNA follows: TGTGCCAGCAGCTTATTTTCGGGCTGGGAGTACGAGCAGTACTTC. It encodes CASSLFSGWEYEQYF. The full variable domain, its missing parts supplied by reference TRBV7-2 and TRBJ2-7, is GAGVSQSPSNKVTEKGKDVELRCDPISGHTALYWYRQSLGQGLEFLIYFQGNSAPDKSGLPSDRFSAERTGGSVSTLTIQRTQQEDSAVYLCASSLFSGWEYEQYFGPGTRLTVT.

This sequence joins TRBV28 and TRBJ2-1, with a weak D call TRBD2 (6 bases). The length of the CDR3 is 15 residues. Germline CDR1 reads MDHEN; CDR2 reads SYDVKM. The V and J ends lost 6 bases and 1 base respectively, with 13 bases between them. The CDR3 region has the DNA TGTGCCAGCAGAAGTAGCGGCTCTTCCTACAATGAGCAGTTCTTC. Encoded protein: CASRSSGSSYNEQFF.

The chain has TRBV9 and TRBJ1-1; 8 bases line up with TRBD1. The CDR3 covers 17 residues. V lost 4 bases and J lost 3; bases outside the gene matches: 14. Germline CDR1 SGDLS, CDR2 YYNGEE. The CDR3, as DNA: TGTGCCAGCAGCCCAACCCTCAGGGGGCCTCAGGACACTGAAGCTTTCTTT. It yields the protein CASSPTLRGPQDTEAFF.

This rearrangement joins TRBV6-5 to TRBJ2-7, with D maybe TRBD1 (6 bases). Germline V gene sequence: CDR1 MNHEY, CDR2 SVGAGI. The V end was cut by 2 bases, the J end by 3 bases, with 11 bases between. This CDR3 comprises 14 residues. CDR3 sequence (DNA): TGTGCCAGCAGTTACACAGGGCCAGGCTACGAGCAGTACTTC. As protein: CASSYTGPGYEQYF.